This record covers a single T cell receptor beta chain. Assay: immunoSEQ multiplex PCR; the TCRdb copy retains only in-frame clones and omits some. The table records around 64,000 clones, around 90% of them present only once. The data were taken from a study of OX40 agonist ivuxolimab in advanced cancers. The clonotype originates from an adult with an advanced solid tumor such as melanoma, head and neck, liver or kidney cancer. The sequencing used CD4+ or CD8+ T cells sorted from blood, collected in a trial of the OX40 agonist ivuxolimab.

CDR3 residues: CASSKRTSGDHTGELFF. In DNA form, the CDR3 reads TGTGCCAGCAGCAAGAGGACTAGCGGGGACCACACCGGGGAGCTGTTTTTT. The chain is built from TRBV5-4 and TRBJ2-2; 12 nucleotides agree with TRBD2. V shed 4 bases and J 3 bases; nucleotides not matched to a gene: 7. The CDR3 is 17 amino acids. Germline V CDR1 and CDR2: SGHNT, YYREEE (reference sequence). Together with reference TRBV5-4 and TRBJ2-2, the CDR3 gives the full variable domain: ETGVTQSPTHLIKTRGQQVTLRCSSQSGHNTVSWYQQALGQGPQFIFQYYREEENGRGNFPPRFSGLQFPNYSSELNVNALELDDSALYLCASSKRTSGDHTGELFFGEGSRLTVL.